Shown below are 22 T cell receptor beta chains from a single sample sequenced in a study of radiation and T cells in renal cell carcinoma. Sample time point: baseline pretreatment blood. Treatment indicated: 15 Gy SBRT to primary tumor, nephrectomy 4 weeks later. Here immunoSEQ multiplex PCR was the method, and the copy in TCRdb shows in-frame clones only, minus some. The sample consists of approximately 45,000 clones, 65% to 90% of them appearing once. The sample consisted of blood, taken from a patient whose treatment included radiotherapy and nephrectomy. The receptors originated from a woman in her 70s with renal cell carcinoma.

The genes are TRBV5-6 and TRBJ2-3, with a weak D call TRBD2 (6 bases). Germline CDR1 is SGHDT and CDR2 is YYEEEE. CDR3 length: 15 residues. V gave up 3 bases and J gave up 4 bases, with 15 bases separating them. The CDR3, as DNA: TGTGCCAGCAGCTCGGGACTTCGGCGGGCAGATACGCAGTATTTT. It specifies CASSSGLRRADTQYF.

The gene calls are TRBV4-2 and TRBJ2-3; D may be TRBD1 (5 bases). Trimming stripped 0 bases from V and 4 bases from J, with 8 bases between. The CDR3 is 14 residues long. CDR1 and CDR2 (germline): LGHNA, YNFKEQ. The CDR3 sequence: CASSQDTGADTQYF. CDR3 nucleotides: TGTGCCAGCAGCCAAGATACAGGCGCAGATACGCAGTATTTT.

J is TRBJ2-2 and V is TRBV9; D unclear. The CDR3 is 13 residues long. V gave up 0 bases and J gave up 5 bases, with 5 bases separating them. Germline V gene lookup returns CDR1 SGDLS and CDR2 YYNGEE. CDR3 region: CASSVVGTGELFF. The CDR3 region has the DNA TGTGCCAGCAGCGTAGTTGGTACCGGGGAGCTGTTTTTT.

The chain uses TRBV27 and TRBJ2-2; D call uncertain. V lost 3 bases to trimming and J lost 1 base, with 15 bases between them. The CDR3 runs 17 residues. Germline values: CDR1 MNHEY, CDR2 SMNVEV (reference sequence). In nucleotides, the CDR3 is TGTGCCAGCAGTTTCCGACTTGGCGGCCAGAACACCGGGGAGCTGTTTTTT. Amino acid sequence: CASSFRLGGQNTGELFF.

The J gene is TRBJ1-2, the V gene TRBV6-5; a possible D gene is TRBD1 (5 bases). The V gene's germline CDR1 is MNHEY and CDR2 SVGAGI. V gave up 4 bases and J gave up 7 bases, with 10 bases separating them. This CDR3 is built from 12 residues. In DNA form, the CDR3 reads TGTGCCAGCAGTTCAGGGCCTATTGGCTACACCTTC. It specifies CASSSGPIGYTF.

This clone was seen just once. This chain joins TRBV30 and TRBJ2-1; the match to TRBD2 covers 9 bases. Germline CDR1 GTSNPN, CDR2 SVGIG (reference sequence). The CDR3 has 12 residues. V trimming: 5 bases; J trimming: 11 bases; junction bases outside the gene matches: 7. CDR3 residues: CAWASGMSKQFF. The DNA for the CDR3 is TGTGCCTGGGCTAGCGGGATGTCTAAGCAGTTCTTC.

The chain employs TRBV4-2 and TRBJ1-1, with a tentative D call TRBD1 (6 bases). V was clipped by 1 base and J by 4 bases, with 10 bases between them. The CDR3 has 14 residues. Germline V lookup: CDR1 LGHNA, CDR2 YNFKEQ. CDR3: CASSQAGGGTEAFF. CDR3 DNA sequence: TGTGCCAGCAGCCAAGCCGGGGGCGGCACTGAAGCTTTCTTT.

The chain employs TRBV2 and TRBJ2-5, with 8 nucleotides matching TRBD1. V was pared by 6 bases and J by 5 bases, with 5 bases of the junction left unmatched. CDR1 is SNHLY, CDR2 FYNNEI, per germline. CDR3 length equals 13 residues. This CDR3 reads CASRDRVGETQYF. CDR3 coding DNA: TGTGCCAGCAGGGACAGGGTAGGGGAGACCCAGTACTTC.

The chain employs TRBV6-1 and TRBJ1-1, with D unresolved. CDR1 and CDR2 from the germline V gene are MNHNS and SASEGT. The CDR3 is made up of 13 amino acids. V lost 4 bases and J lost 3, with 9 bases in between. The chain's CDR3 is CASSGAWDTEAFF. CDR3 in DNA: TGTGCCAGCAGTGGGGCCTGGGACACTGAAGCTTTCTTT.

The V and J genes are TRBV5-5 and TRBJ1-1; TRBD1 might be the D (6 bases). CDR3 size: 14 residues. CDR1 SGHKS and CDR2 YYEKEE come from the germline V gene (reference sequence). V was trimmed by 0 bases and J by 4 bases, leaving 10 bases between them. CDR3 sequence (DNA): TGTGCCAGCAGCTTGGAGGGAGGGGGCACTGAAGCTTTCTTT. Amino acid sequence: CASSLEGGGTEAFF.

The CDR3 DNA follows: TGCAGTGCTCCTAGAGGGGGGGGCCAGTACTTC. It translates to CSAPRGGGQYF. The chain carries TRBV20-1 and TRBJ2-7; D may be TRBD2 (7 bases). CDR3 length: 11 residues. V lost 5 bases and J 10 bases, leaving 15 bases between the germline ends. Germline values: CDR1 DFQATT, CDR2 SNEGSKA (reference sequence).

This chain links TRBV10-3 with TRBJ2-1; D tentatively fits TRBD1 or TRBD2 (5 bases each). Germline V lookup: CDR1 ENHRY, CDR2 SYGVKD. V was trimmed by 6 bases and J by 2 bases, leaving 14 bases between them. This CDR3 spans 15 amino acids. CDR3 sequence: CAIRGEGRTYNEQFF. CDR3 DNA: TGTGCCATCAGGGGAGAGGGGCGAACCTACAATGAGCAGTTCTTC.

This rearrangement joins TRBV9 to TRBJ2-3; 7 positions agree with TRBD2. The CDR3 spans 15 residues. V gave up 3 bases and J gave up 5 bases; unmatched junction bases: 9. CDR1 is SGDLS and CDR2 is YYNGEE in the germline V gene. CDR3 loop: CASSAESRGIDTQYF. CDR3 nucleotides: TGTGCCAGCAGCGCCGAGTCGCGGGGGATAGATACGCAGTATTTT.

This chain uses TRBV29-1 with TRBJ2-6; the D gene is possibly TRBD2 (6 bases). The CDR3 is 14 residues long. Deletions cut 4 bases from V and 4 bases from J, with 11 bases between. The germline V gene has CDR1 SQVTM and CDR2 ANQGSEA. In DNA form, the CDR3 reads TGCAGCGTTGCGGGGGAATCCGGGGCCAACGTCCTGACTTTC. It specifies CSVAGESGANVLTF.

The chain combines TRBV6-5 with TRBJ2-5, with 9 bases that match TRBD1. The DNA end favors TRBJ2-7, so the J call may be wrong. CDR1 and CDR2 (germline): MNHEY, SVGAGI. The CDR3 is 14 residues long. CDR3 bases: TGTGCCAGCAGTCGACAGGGGGGGTCCTACGAGCAGTACTTC. Residues: CASSRQGGSYEQYF.

J is TRBJ1-2 and V is TRBV29-1; D call uncertain. CDR1 and CDR2 (germline): SQVTM, ANQGSEA. The CDR3 covers 13 residues. V lost 0 bases and J 6 bases, leaving 11 bases between the germline ends. The CDR3 protein is CSVEDLYSNGYTF. DNA of the CDR3: TGCAGCGTTGAAGATCTTTACAGTAATGGCTACACCTTC.

The gene calls are TRBV19 and TRBJ2-3; 8 nucleotides match TRBD1. This CDR3 is built from 13 residues. Germline V gives CDR1 LNHDA, CDR2 SQIVND (reference sequence). J gave up 4 bases and V 9 bases, and 6 bases lay outside the gene matches. CDR3 sequence (DNA): TGTGCCAGAACTCAGGGGGCGGCAGATACGCAGTATTTT. It specifies CARTQGAADTQYF.

The chain joins TRBV9 to TRBJ2-3; D may be TRBD2 (5 bases). The CDR3 extends over 15 amino acids. V was cut by 0 bases and J by 2 bases, with 10 bases left in between. Germline-derived CDR1 and CDR2 are SGDLS and YYNGEE. The CDR3 spells CASSVAGLSTDTQYF. As DNA, the CDR3 is TGTGCCAGCAGCGTAGCTGGACTCTCCACAGATACGCAGTATTTT.

The CDR3 loop is CASRGISYEQYF. CDR3 coding DNA: TGTGCCAGCAGAGGCATCTCCTACGAGCAGTACTTC. The rearrangement joins TRBV6-6 to TRBJ2-7; no reliable D call. This CDR3 has 12 residues. V lost 6 bases, J lost 0 bases, and 6 bases lay in between. Germline V lookup: CDR1 MNHNY, CDR2 SVGAGI (reference sequence).

The chain combines TRBV5-5 with TRBJ2-5; 11 bases map to TRBD2. The CDR3 is 16 residues long. V lost 4 bases to trimming and J lost 3 bases; unmatched junction nucleotides: 8. CDR1 SGHKS and CDR2 YYEKEE come from the germline V gene (reference sequence). The CDR3 loop reads CASSISGGAGEETQYF. CDR3 in DNA: TGTGCCAGCAGCATTAGCGGGGGGGCCGGGGAAGAGACCCAGTACTTC.

This chain joins TRBV7-9 and TRBJ2-7; 10 bases fit TRBD1. Losses at the gene ends were 5 bases for V and 5 bases for J; bases not matched to a gene: 18. Germline CDR1 and CDR2: SEHNR and FQNEAQ (reference sequence). The CDR3 is 18 residues long. CDR3 region: CASSGWGSGTGAEHEQYF. The CDR3 DNA reads as TGTGCCAGCAGCGGTTGGGGATCCGGGACAGGGGCCGAGCACGAGCAGTACTTC.

This chain connects TRBV2 to TRBJ2-7; D ambiguous. CDR3 length equals 14 residues. Germline V gene lookup returns CDR1 SNHLY and CDR2 FYNNEI. V was shortened by 6 bases and J by 7 bases, with 19 bases between the two germline ends. CDR3 coding DNA: TGTGCCAGCAGCGCTACCAGTGCGATTCAGGAGCAGTACTTC. It is translated as CASSATSAIQEQYF.